This T cell receptor beta chain comes out of a study of T cell repertoires in cytomegalovirus infection. As for the study in general: HLA-B-restricted CMV epitopes that are well studied were used alongside recently identified HLA-C-restricted ones. Indications of both CMV infection and matching HLA type were provided by public TCR beta signatures.

The CDR3 consists of 15 residues. CDR1 is MDHEN and CDR2 is SYDVKM in the germline V gene. A note on this clonotype: Its antigen is unknown. A read error may account for a junction end that differs from germline.

Using its own MiXCR run on the reads, TCRdb lists one record per CDR3 protein. The sample contains approximately 110,000 distinct CDR3 sequences, roughly two fifths of which appear only once. The chain combines TRBV28 with TRBJ2-7; D may correspond to TRBD1 or TRBD2 (5 bases each). The TCR sequence derives from a human donor in good health (CMV status not recorded). Some clones in this sample may be carry-over from other donors' samples. The sample was CD8+ T cells from cultured PBMCs, taken from culture after CMV antigen stimulation. CDR3: CANSSRGGSVDEQYF. The CDR3 DNA reads TGTGCCAACAGTTCCCGTGGGGGATCAGTGGACGAGCAGTACTTC.